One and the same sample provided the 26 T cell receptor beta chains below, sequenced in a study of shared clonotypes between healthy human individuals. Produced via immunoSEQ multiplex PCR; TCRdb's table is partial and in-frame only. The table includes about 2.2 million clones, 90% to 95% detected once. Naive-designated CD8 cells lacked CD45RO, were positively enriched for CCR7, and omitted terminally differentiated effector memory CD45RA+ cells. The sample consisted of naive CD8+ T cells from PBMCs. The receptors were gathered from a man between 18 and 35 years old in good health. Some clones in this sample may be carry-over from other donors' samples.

Here the CDR3 reads CAWSVMGGSEQFF. CDR3 bases: TGTGCCTGGAGTGTAATGGGGGGTTCTGAGCAGTTCTTC. The chain employs TRBV30 and TRBJ2-1; D possibly corresponds to TRBD2 (6 bases). Germline values: CDR1 GTSNPN, CDR2 SVGIG (reference sequence). Trimming shortened V by 0 bases and J by 9 bases, and 12 bases separated the two germline ends. The CDR3 runs 13 residues.

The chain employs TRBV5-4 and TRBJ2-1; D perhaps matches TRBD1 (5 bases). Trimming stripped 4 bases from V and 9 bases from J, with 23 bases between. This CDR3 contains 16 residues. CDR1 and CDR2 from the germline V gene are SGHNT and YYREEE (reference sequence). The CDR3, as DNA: TGTGCCAGCAGCCCAGCCCAGGGCCTTTCCCCATTTGAGCAGTTCTTC. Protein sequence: CASSPAQGLSPFEQFF.

The CDR3 protein is CASSERASGRNNEQFF. The DNA of the CDR3 is TGTGCCAGCAGTGAACGAGCTAGCGGGAGAAACAATGAGCAGTTCTTC. The chain links TRBV25-1 to TRBJ2-1; 10 bases are shared with TRBD2. This CDR3 has 16 residues. The germline V gene encodes CDR1 MGHDK and CDR2 SYGVNS. Trimming at V came to 2 bases and at J to 5 bases, leaving 6 bases not matched to a gene.

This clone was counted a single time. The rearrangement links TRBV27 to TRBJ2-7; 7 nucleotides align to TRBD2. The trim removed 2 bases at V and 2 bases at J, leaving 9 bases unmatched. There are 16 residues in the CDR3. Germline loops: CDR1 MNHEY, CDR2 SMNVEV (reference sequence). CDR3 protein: CASSLLSGEGPYEQYF. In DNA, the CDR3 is TGTGCCAGCAGTTTACTTTCGGGGGAGGGGCCCTACGAGCAGTACTTC.

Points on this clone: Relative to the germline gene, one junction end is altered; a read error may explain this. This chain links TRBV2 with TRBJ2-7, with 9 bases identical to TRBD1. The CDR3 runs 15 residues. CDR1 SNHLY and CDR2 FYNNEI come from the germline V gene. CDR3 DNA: TGTGCCAGCAGCGAAGGGACAGGGTGGGCCTACGAGCAGTACTTC. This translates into CASSEGTGWAYEQYF.

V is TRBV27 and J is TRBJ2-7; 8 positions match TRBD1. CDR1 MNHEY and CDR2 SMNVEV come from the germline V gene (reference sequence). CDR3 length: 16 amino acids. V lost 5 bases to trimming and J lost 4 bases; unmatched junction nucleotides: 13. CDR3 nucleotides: TGTGCCAGCAGTCCTTACCCCGACCGGGACAGGTACGAGCAGTACTTC. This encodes CASSPYPDRDRYEQYF.

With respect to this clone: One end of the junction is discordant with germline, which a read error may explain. This CDR3 reads CASSHGTPDF. CDR3 DNA: TGTGCCAGCAGCCACGGGACTCCCGACTTC. V gene TRBV11-3 combines with J gene TRBJ2-7, with D perhaps matching TRBD2 (6 bases). The CDR3 covers 10 residues. Germline CDR1 is SGHNT and CDR2 is YENEEA.

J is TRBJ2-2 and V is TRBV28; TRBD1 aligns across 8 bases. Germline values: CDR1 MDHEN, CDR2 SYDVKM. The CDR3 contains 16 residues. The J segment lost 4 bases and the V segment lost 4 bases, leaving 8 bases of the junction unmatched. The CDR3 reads CASSSFRDRTTGELFF. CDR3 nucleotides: TGTGCCAGCAGTTCCTTCCGGGACAGGACCACCGGGGAGCTGTTTTTT. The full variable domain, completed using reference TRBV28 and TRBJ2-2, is DVKVTQSSRYLVKRTGEKVFLECVQDMDHENMFWYRQDPGLGLRLIYFSYDVKMKEKGDIPEGYSVSREKKERFSLILESASTNQTSMYLCASSSFRDRTTGELFFGEGSRLTVL.

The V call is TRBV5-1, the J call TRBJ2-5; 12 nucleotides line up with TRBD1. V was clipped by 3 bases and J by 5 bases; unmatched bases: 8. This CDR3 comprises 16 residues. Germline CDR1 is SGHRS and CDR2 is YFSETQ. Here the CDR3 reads CASSYLGQGALETQYF. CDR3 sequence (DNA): TGCGCCAGCAGCTACCTGGGACAGGGGGCTCTGGAGACCCAGTACTTC.

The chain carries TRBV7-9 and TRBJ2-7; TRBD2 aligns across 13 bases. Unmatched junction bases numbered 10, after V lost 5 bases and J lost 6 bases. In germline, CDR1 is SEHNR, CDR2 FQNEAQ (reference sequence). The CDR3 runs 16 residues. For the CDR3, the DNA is TGTGCCAGCAGCCCCCCGGGACTAGCGGGAAAGGTCGAGCAGTACTTC. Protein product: CASSPPGLAGKVEQYF.

In DNA form, the CDR3 reads TGTGCCAGCAGCCAATACGGCTCTGGGGCCAACGTCCTGACTTTC. This translates into CASSQYGSGANVLTF. This chain links TRBV14 with TRBJ2-6; D gene ambiguous. V gave up 2 bases and J gave up 0 bases, with 5 bases separating them. CDR1 and CDR2 (germline): SGHDN, FVKESK. The CDR3 loop spans 15 amino acids. Based on the CDR3 plus reference TRBV14 and TRBJ2-6, the full variable domain is EAGVTQFPSHSVIEKGQTVTLRCDPISGHDNLYWYRRVMGKEIKFLLHFVKESKQDESGMPNNRFLAERTGGTYSTLKVQPAELEDSGVYFCASSQYGSGANVLTFGAGSRLTVL.

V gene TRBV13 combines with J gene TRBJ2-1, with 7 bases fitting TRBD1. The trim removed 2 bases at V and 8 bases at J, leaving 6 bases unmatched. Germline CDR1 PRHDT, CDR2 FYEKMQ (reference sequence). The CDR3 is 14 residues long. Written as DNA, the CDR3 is TGTGCCAGCAGCTTAAGGACAGGATATGATGAGCAGTTCTTC. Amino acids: CASSLRTGYDEQFF.

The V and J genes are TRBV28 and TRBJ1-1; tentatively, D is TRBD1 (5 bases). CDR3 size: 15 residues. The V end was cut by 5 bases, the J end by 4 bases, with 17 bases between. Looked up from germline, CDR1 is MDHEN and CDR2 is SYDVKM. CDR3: CASSAIGRRGTEAFF. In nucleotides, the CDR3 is TGTGCCAGCAGTGCAATCGGGAGGAGGGGCACTGAAGCTTTCTTT.

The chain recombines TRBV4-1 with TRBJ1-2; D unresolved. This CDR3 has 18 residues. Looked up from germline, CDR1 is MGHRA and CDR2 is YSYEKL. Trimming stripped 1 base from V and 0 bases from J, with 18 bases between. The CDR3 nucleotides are TGCGCCAGCAGCCAAGTAATCATAAGCTCAGACTCTAACTATGGCTACACCTTC. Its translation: CASSQVIISSDSNYGYTF.

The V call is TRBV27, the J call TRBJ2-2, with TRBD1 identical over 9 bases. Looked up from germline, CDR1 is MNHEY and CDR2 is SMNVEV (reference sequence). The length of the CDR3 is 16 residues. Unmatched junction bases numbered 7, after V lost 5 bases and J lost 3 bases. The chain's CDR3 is CASSPGTGRYTGELFF. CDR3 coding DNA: TGTGCCAGCAGTCCTGGGACAGGGAGATACACCGGGGAGCTGTTTTTT.

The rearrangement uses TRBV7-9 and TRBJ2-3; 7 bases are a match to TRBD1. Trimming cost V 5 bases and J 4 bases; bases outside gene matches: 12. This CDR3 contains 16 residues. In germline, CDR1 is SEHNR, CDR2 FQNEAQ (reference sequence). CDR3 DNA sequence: TGTGCCAGCAGCATGGACAGGTCTATTTTAGCAGATACGCAGTATTTT. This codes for CASSMDRSILADTQYF.

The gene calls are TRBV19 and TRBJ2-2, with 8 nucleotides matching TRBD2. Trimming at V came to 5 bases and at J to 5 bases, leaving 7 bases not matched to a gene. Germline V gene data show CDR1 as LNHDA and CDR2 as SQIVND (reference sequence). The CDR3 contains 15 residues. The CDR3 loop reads CASSHRREGTGELFF. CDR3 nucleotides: TGTGCCAGTAGTCATAGACGGGAGGGAACCGGGGAGCTGTTTTTT.

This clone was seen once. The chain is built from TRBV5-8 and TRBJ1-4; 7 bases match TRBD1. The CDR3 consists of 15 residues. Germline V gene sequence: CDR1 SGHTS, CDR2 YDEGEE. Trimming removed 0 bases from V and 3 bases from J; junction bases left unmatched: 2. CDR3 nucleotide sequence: TGTGCCAGCAGCTTGGCGCAGGGGGCTAATGAAAAACTGTTTTTT. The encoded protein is CASSLAQGANEKLFF.

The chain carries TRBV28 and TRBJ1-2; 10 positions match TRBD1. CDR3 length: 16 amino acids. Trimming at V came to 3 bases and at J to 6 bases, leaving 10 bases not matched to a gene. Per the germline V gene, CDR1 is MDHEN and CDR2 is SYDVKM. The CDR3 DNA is TGTGCCAGCAGTTTGTTTCGACAGGGGGCTAGGGATGGCTACACCTTC. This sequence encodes CASSLFRQGARDGYTF.

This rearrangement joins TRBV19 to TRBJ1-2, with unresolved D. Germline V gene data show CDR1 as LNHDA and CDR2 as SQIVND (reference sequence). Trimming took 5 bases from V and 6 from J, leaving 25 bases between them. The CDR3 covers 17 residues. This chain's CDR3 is CASSLPLGEITIDGYTF. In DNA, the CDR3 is TGTGCCAGTAGTCTACCCCTAGGAGAAATAACTATTGATGGCTACACCTTC.

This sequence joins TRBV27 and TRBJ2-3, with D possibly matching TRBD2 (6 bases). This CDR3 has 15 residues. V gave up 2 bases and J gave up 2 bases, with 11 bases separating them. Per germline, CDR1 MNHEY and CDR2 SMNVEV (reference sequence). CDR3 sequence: CASSLPGLNTDTQYF. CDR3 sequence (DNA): TGTGCCAGCAGTTTACCGGGACTGAACACAGATACGCAGTATTTT.

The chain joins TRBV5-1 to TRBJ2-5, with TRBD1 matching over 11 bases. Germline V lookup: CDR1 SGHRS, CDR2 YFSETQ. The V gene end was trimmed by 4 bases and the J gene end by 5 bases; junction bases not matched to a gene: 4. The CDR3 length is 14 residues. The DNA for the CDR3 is TGCGCCAGCAGCGAGGGACAGGGGGGTGAGACCCAGTACTTC. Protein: CASSEGQGGETQYF.

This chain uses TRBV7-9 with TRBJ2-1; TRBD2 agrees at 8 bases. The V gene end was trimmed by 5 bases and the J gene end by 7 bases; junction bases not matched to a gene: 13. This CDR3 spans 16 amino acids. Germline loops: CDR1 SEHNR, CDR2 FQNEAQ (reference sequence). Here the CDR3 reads CASSPLSGSRWNEQFF. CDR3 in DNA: TGTGCCAGCAGCCCATTGAGCGGGAGTCGGTGGAATGAGCAGTTCTTC.

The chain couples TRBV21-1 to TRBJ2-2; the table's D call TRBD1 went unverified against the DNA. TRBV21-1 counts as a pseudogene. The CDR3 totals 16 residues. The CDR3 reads CASSKARGQYTGELFF. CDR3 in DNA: TGTGCCAGCAGCAAAGCGCGGGGACAGTACACCGGGGAGCTGTTTTTT.

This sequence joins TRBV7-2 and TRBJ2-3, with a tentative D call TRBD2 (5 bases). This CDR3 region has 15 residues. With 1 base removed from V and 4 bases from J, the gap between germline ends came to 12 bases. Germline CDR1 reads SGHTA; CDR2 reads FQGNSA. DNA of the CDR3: TGTGCCAGCAGCTTAGGTTTAACAGCGGCAGATACGCAGTATTTT. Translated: CASSLGLTAADTQYF.

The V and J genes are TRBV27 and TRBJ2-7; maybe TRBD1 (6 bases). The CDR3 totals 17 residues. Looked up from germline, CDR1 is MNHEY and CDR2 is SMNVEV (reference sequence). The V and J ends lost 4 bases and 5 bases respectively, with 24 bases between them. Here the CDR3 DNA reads TGTGCCAGCAGTTCGACCAGGGGACGGGGCGTAAGACACGAGCAGTACTTC. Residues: CASSSTRGRGVRHEQYF.